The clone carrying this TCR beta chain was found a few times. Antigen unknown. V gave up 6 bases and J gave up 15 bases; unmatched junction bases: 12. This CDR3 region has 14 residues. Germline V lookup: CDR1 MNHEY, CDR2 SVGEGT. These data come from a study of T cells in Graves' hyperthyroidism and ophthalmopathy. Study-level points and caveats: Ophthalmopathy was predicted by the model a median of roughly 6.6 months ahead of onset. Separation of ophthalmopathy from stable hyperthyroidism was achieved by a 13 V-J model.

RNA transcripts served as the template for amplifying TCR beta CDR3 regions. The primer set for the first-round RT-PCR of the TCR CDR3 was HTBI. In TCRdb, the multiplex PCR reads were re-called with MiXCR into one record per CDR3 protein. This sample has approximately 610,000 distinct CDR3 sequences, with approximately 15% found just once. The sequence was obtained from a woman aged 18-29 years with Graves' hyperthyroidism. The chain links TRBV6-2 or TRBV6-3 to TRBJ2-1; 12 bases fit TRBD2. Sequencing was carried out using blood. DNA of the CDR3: TGTGCCAGCAGCCCTGGACTAGCGGGGAAGGTTGCGTTCTTC. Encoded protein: CASSPGLAGKVAFF.